The count of the clone carrying this T cell receptor beta chain is one. The target antigen is unknown. The data were taken from a study of shared clonotypes between healthy human individuals. Points from the study as a whole: Sharing across four donors was highest in naive CD4 (roughly 5%) and lowest in memory CD8 (around 0.4%). The rarefaction results pointed to incomplete sorted-subset sequencing despite large depth.

This CDR3 is 14 amino acids long. The germline V gene has CDR1 SQVTM and CDR2 ANQGSEA. Trimming cost V 5 bases and J 2 bases, with 16 bases left between them. Using about 190 ng DNA, 25,000 to 35,000 T cell genomes, the sorted-subset replicate PCRs were run. This table comes from immunoSEQ multiplex PCR, and its TCRdb copy is limited to in-frame clones, with some not included. This repertoire shows around 1.9 million clones, roughly 91% found once; its top ten account for roughly 1.8%. Positive CCR7 selection of CD45RO-negative cells yielded the naive CD8 cells, and terminally differentiated effector memory CD45RA+ cells were excluded. The study drew all its donors from Caucasian adults living in Nashville, Tennessee.

Sequencing was carried out using naive CD8+ T cells from PBMCs. This TCR came from a man younger than 35 in good health. Some clones in this sample may be carry-over from other donors' samples. This chain links TRBV29-1 with TRBJ2-7; D not resolved. This chain's CDR3 is CSVSVTWPPYEQYF. CDR3 DNA: TGCAGCGTTTCCGTGACCTGGCCCCCCTACGAGCAGTACTTC.